A single sample gave rise to the 26 T cell receptor beta chains below, sequenced in a study of blood T cell repertoires in COVID-19. Profiling relied on immunoSEQ multiplex PCR, and the TCRdb table lists in-frame clones only, not all of them. This sample has roughly 500,000 clones, with approximately 83% found just once. Sequenced: peripheral blood. These TCRs come from a human donor in a cohort sampled during active COVID-19.

Only a few counts were recorded for this clone. The chain is built from TRBV14 and TRBJ2-5; TRBD2 aligns across 7 bases. Trimming took 4 bases from V and 5 from J; bases not matched to a gene: 10. This CDR3 has 15 residues. Germline assignment: CDR1 SGHDN and CDR2 FVKESK. The CDR3 spells CASSPLVPGGETQYF. CDR3 sequence (DNA): TGTGCCAGCAGCCCACTAGTTCCGGGGGGTGAGACCCAGTACTTC.

V usage is TRBV29-1 and J usage is TRBJ2-7, with D possibly being TRBD1 (6 bases). In germline, CDR1 is SQVTM, CDR2 ANQGSEA. V lost 6 bases and J lost 0, with 12 bases in between. This CDR3 contains 13 residues. CDR3 coding DNA: TGCAGCGTGGTTCGGGACACCTCCTACGAGCAGTACTTC. Protein product: CSVVRDTSYEQYF.

The chain has TRBV9 and TRBJ2-3, with D maybe TRBD2 (6 bases). V lost 1 base, J lost 4 bases, and 13 bases lay in between. From germline, CDR1 is SGDLS and CDR2 YYNGEE. There are 15 residues in the CDR3. This CDR3 is CASSVRGVRSDTQYF. The CDR3 DNA reads as TGTGCCAGCAGCGTACGCGGGGTCCGTTCAGATACGCAGTATTTT.

The chain is built from TRBV19 and TRBJ1-2, with TRBD1 identical over 7 bases. Germline-derived CDR1 and CDR2 are LNHDA and SQIVND (reference sequence). J was trimmed by 5 bases and V by 6 bases; bases with no gene match: 9. This CDR3 comprises 14 residues. For the CDR3, the DNA is TGTGCCAGTAGGAAAGACAGGGCCCTGTATGGCTACACCTTC. It translates to CASRKDRALYGYTF.

The genes are TRBV29-1 and TRBJ2-5; tentative D call: TRBD1 (6 bases). Germline V gene data show CDR1 as SQVTM and CDR2 as ANQGSEA. Trimming pared 6 bases from V and 5 bases from J, leaving 13 bases between. This CDR3 contains 12 residues. CDR3 region: CSVDTGLETQYF. The CDR3 coding sequence is TGCAGCGTAGACACAGGGTTGGAGACCCAGTACTTC.

The chain combines TRBV30 with TRBJ1-5, with D unresolved. Per the germline V gene, CDR1 is GTSNPN and CDR2 is SVGIG (reference sequence). This CDR3 comprises 14 residues. V shed 7 bases and J shed 9 bases, with 22 bases lying between them. The chain's CDR3 is CASRVGGRGTPQHF. The CDR3 bases are TGTGCCTCGAGGGTTGGTGGCCGAGGAACGCCCCAGCATTTT.

This chain uses TRBV5-6 with TRBJ2-3, with a possible D match to TRBD2 (6 bases). This CDR3 comprises 14 residues. V lost 5 bases and J 2 bases, leaving 12 bases between the germline ends. Per the germline V gene, CDR1 is SGHDT and CDR2 is YYEEEE. The CDR3 loop is CASRPWGDTDTQYF. CDR3 DNA: TGTGCCAGCAGACCGTGGGGGGACACAGATACGCAGTATTTT.

The chain has TRBV27 and TRBJ2-5; TRBD1 aligns across 10 bases. The CDR3 spans 15 residues. J lost 2 bases, V lost 6 bases, and 6 bases had no gene match. The germline gives CDR1 MNHEY, CDR2 SMNVEV (reference sequence). CDR3 sequence (DNA): TGTGCCAGCAGGGCGGGACAGGGGAGGCAAGAGACCCAGTACTTC. It encodes CASRAGQGRQETQYF.

This chain joins TRBV29-1 and TRBJ1-2; D uncertain. The CDR3 length is 10 residues. V dropped 7 bases and J dropped 2 bases, with 5 bases sitting between them. Per the germline V gene, CDR1 is SQVTM and CDR2 is ANQGSEA. Here the CDR3 DNA reads TGCAGCGCCCTCAACTATGGCTACACCTTC. Translated, it gives CSALNYGYTF.

This rearrangement joins TRBV16 to TRBJ1-5; D gene unclear. V lost 0 bases, J lost 5 bases, and 14 bases lay in between. The CDR3 extends over 16 amino acids. Germline CDR1 KGHSY, CDR2 FQNENV. CDR3 bases: TGTGCCAGCAGCCAATCGGCACTCACGGGATATCAGCCCCAGCATTTT. Translating it yields CASSQSALTGYQPQHF. Full variable domain (rest looked up from reference TRBV16 and TRBJ1-5): GEEVAQTPKHLVRGEGQKAKLYCAPIKGHSYVFWYQQVLKNEFKFLISFQNENVFDETGMPKERFSAKCLPNSPCSLEIQATKLEDSAVYFCASSQSALTGYQPQHFGDGTRLSIL.

V gene TRBV21-1 combines with J gene TRBJ2-1; the DNA was not used to check the table's D call, TRBD2. TRBV21-1 is a pseudogene segment. The CDR3 is 13 amino acids. Here the CDR3 DNA reads TGTGCCAGCATTCCGGGAGCCCACAATGAGCAGTTCTTC. Its protein is CASIPGAHNEQFF.

The gene calls are TRBV2 and TRBJ2-3; weak D call: TRBD2 (7 bases). V was pared by 1 base and J by 2 bases, with 19 bases between. This CDR3 has 18 amino acids. Germline-derived CDR1 and CDR2 are SNHLY and FYNNEI. CDR3 loop: CASSEDLRGGLSTDTQYF. CDR3 nucleotide sequence: TGTGCCAGCAGTGAAGATTTAAGGGGGGGTCTGTCCACAGATACGCAGTATTTT.

The chain joins TRBV5-4 to TRBJ2-7; the D gene is possibly TRBD1 (5 bases). Trimming removed 3 bases from V and 3 bases from J, with 16 bases in between. Germline V gene data show CDR1 as SGHNT and CDR2 as YYREEE (reference sequence). The CDR3 has 15 residues. The CDR3 coding sequence is TGTGCCAGCAGCTCCGGGCTCAGGGAAGTCTACGAGCAGTACTTC. It codes for CASSSGLREVYEQYF.

This chain uses TRBV4-1 with TRBJ1-1; 7 nucleotides line up with TRBD1. The V segment lost 4 bases and the J segment 8 bases; nucleotides outside the gene matches: 4. The CDR3 is 12 residues long. CDR1 is MGHRA and CDR2 is YSYEKL in the germline V gene. The CDR3: CASSPHRGEAFF. CDR3 nucleotide sequence: TGCGCCAGCAGCCCGCACAGGGGAGAAGCTTTCTTT.

This clone came up once. The chain uses TRBV29-1 and TRBJ2-7; 11 bases agree with TRBD2. The CDR3 loop spans 13 amino acids. The germline V gene has CDR1 SQVTM and CDR2 ANQGSEA. Trimming cost V 3 bases and J 9 bases; bases outside gene matches: 7. DNA for the CDR3: TGCAGCGTTGAGAAACTAGCGGGAGCCGGGCAGTACTTC. Its protein product is CSVEKLAGAGQYF.

The table lists this clone with a few counts. This rearrangement joins TRBV7-6 to TRBJ2-2; D may be TRBD1 (5 bases). Germline assignment: CDR1 SGHVS and CDR2 FNYEAQ. Trimming pared 3 bases from V and 2 bases from J, leaving 16 bases between. The CDR3 runs 17 residues. The CDR3 loop reads CASSFPLDTVNTGELFF. CDR3 DNA: TGTGCCAGCAGCTTCCCTCTGGACACGGTAAACACCGGGGAGCTGTTTTTT.

The chain uses TRBV28 and TRBJ2-4; possible D gene TRBD2, 7 bases. The germline V and J ends were trimmed by 2 bases and 0 bases, with 11 bases remaining between them. Germline V gene data show CDR1 as MDHEN and CDR2 as SYDVKM. The CDR3 is 16 residues long. Here the CDR3 reads CASSLGGALAKNIQYF. CDR3 sequence (DNA): TGTGCCAGCAGTTTAGGGGGGGCCTTAGCCAAAAACATTCAGTACTTC.

The rearrangement links TRBV5-8 to TRBJ2-7; tentative D call: TRBD2 (6 bases). The germline V gene encodes CDR1 SGHTS and CDR2 YDEGEE. The CDR3 runs to 14 residues. Trimming took 10 bases from V and 2 from J, leaving 19 bases between them. The CDR3 loop is CASQTGEVTYEQYF. Here the CDR3 DNA reads TGTGCCTCACAGACCGGGGAGGTTACCTACGAGCAGTACTTC.

The V gene is TRBV5-4, the J gene TRBJ2-3; 9 nucleotides line up with TRBD1. CDR1 SGHNT and CDR2 YYREEE come from the germline V gene (reference sequence). V gave up 4 bases and J gave up 1 base; unmatched junction bases: 7. This CDR3 has 16 residues. CDR3 DNA sequence: TGTGCCAGCAGCGTCCCACAGGGGGCTGGCACAGATACGCAGTATTTT. Protein: CASSVPQGAGTDTQYF.

Concerning this clone: Distinct nucleotide sequences in the sample also encode this CDR3. This sequence joins TRBV29-1 and TRBJ2-7, with 10 positions matching TRBD2. Germline V CDR1 and CDR2: SQVTM, ANQGSEA. Trimming took 6 bases from V and 3 from J; bases not matched to a gene: 11. This CDR3 is 15 amino acids long. The chain's CDR3 is CSVALGLAASYEQYF. The CDR3 nucleotides read TGCAGCGTCGCACTCGGACTAGCGGCCAGCTACGAGCAGTACTTC.

This clone was observed once. This rearrangement joins TRBV30 to TRBJ1-1; no firm D call. Germline CDR1 and CDR2: GTSNPN and SVGIG (reference sequence). The CDR3 runs 13 residues. Trimming pared 3 bases from V and 1 base from J, leaving 9 bases between. The CDR3, as DNA: TGTGCCTGGAGACGGGGAAGGAACACTGAAGCTTTCTTT. This sequence encodes CAWRRGRNTEAFF.

The chain uses TRBV30 and TRBJ2-1; D perhaps matches TRBD2 (5 bases). From germline, CDR1 is GTSNPN and CDR2 SVGIG (reference sequence). The ends were cut back, 1 base at V and 7 bases at J, with 5 bases in the middle. The CDR3 length is 11 residues. Here the CDR3 reads CAWSGRNEQFF. For the CDR3, the DNA is TGTGCCTGGAGTGGGAGGAATGAGCAGTTCTTC.

This clone was counted many times. This sequence joins TRBV28 and TRBJ1-1; 8 bases fit TRBD1. The V gene's germline CDR1 is MDHEN and CDR2 SYDVKM. This CDR3 has 14 residues. The J segment lost 3 bases and the V segment lost 8 bases, leaving 8 bases of the junction unmatched. DNA of the CDR3: TGTGCCAGCCGACAGGGGATTTATTACACTGAAGCTTTCTTT. It specifies CASRQGIYYTEAFF.

V and J are TRBV4-2 and TRBJ2-2, with 10 bases identical to TRBD2. Germline V gene data show CDR1 as LGHNA and CDR2 as YNFKEQ. The V segment lost 4 bases and the J segment 5 bases; nucleotides outside the gene matches: 10. The CDR3 length is 17 residues. The CDR3 sequence: CASSRNIAGGGTGELFF. The CDR3 nucleotides read TGTGCCAGCAGCCGTAATATAGCGGGAGGTGGAACCGGGGAGCTGTTTTTT.

This chain joins TRBV30 and TRBJ1-4, with D perhaps matching TRBD1 (5 bases). Germline V CDR1 and CDR2: GTSNPN, SVGIG (reference sequence). Trimming took off 3 bases at V and 0 bases at J, with 17 bases between the two ends. The CDR3 has 17 amino acids. CDR3 in DNA: TGTGCCTGGAGCTCTTGGACACTAACCGCAACTAATGAAAAACTGTTTTTT. This encodes CAWSSWTLTATNEKLFF.

The chain employs TRBV24-1 and TRBJ2-7; 7 bases are shared with TRBD1. The junction had 10 bases not matched to a gene; V was cut back by 4 bases and J by 2 bases. The CDR3 extends over 16 amino acids. Germline-derived CDR1 and CDR2 are KGHDR and SFDVKD. DNA for the CDR3: TGTGCCACCAGTGACACCTCGACAGGGCGACCCTACGAGCAGTACTTC. The encoded protein is CATSDTSTGRPYEQYF.